This TCR beta chain derives from a study of cytomegalovirus exposure and HLA in healthy donors. The CDR3 is 15 amino acids. CDR1 and CDR2 from the germline V gene are KGHSH and LQKENI. The germline V and J ends were trimmed by 4 bases and 1 base, with 8 bases remaining between them. Assay: immunoSEQ multiplex PCR; the TCRdb copy retains only in-frame clones and omits some. The table shows some 180,000 clones, with about 89% occurring only once. This clonotype originated in a man aged 25-45 years in good health and CMV-seropositive. Sample: PBMCs. The chain combines TRBV18 with TRBJ2-6; the D gene could be TRBD1 or TRBD2 (6 bases each). The CDR3 nucleotides read TGTGCCAGCTCACAGGGGGGATCTGGGGCCAACGTCCTGACTTTC. It is translated as CASSQGGSGANVLTF. The variable domain in full, completed from reference TRBV18 and TRBJ2-6, reads NAGVMQNPRHLVRRRGQEARLRCSPMKGHSHVYWYRQLPEEGLKFMVYLQKENIIDESGMPKERFSAEFPKEGPSILRIQQVVRGDSAAYFCASSQGGSGANVLTFGAGSRLTVL.